This T cell receptor (beta chain) was profiled in a study of shared clonotypes between healthy human individuals. At the level of the study: The cohort had a couple of women and a few men, ages 18 to 49.

Terminally differentiated effector memory CD45RA+ cells were excluded by CCR7 positive selection of CD45RO-negative cells. Those who donated were healthy HIV-negative adults, with no recent acute infections or vaccinations reported. Sorted-subset replicate PCR reactions were performed with about 190 ng DNA, corresponding to roughly 27,000 T cell genomes. This table comes from immunoSEQ multiplex PCR, and its TCRdb copy is limited to in-frame clones, with some not included. The sample contains hundreds of thousands of clones, around 96% of which appear only once. Germline trimming cut 3 bases from V and 4 bases from J; bases unmatched to any gene: 1. The CDR3 spans 14 residues. Per the germline V gene, CDR1 is SGHVS and CDR2 is FQNEAQ.

The chain uses TRBV7-8 and TRBJ1-5; 9 bases match TRBD1. This receptor was identified in a woman aged 30 to 39 in good health. Sequenced sample: naive CD8+ T cells sorted from blood. CDR3 sequence reads: CASSFGTGNQPQHF. The CDR3 DNA reads TGTGCCAGCAGCTTTGGGACAGGGAATCAGCCCCAGCATTTT.